These 18 T cell receptor beta chains originate from one sample sequenced in a study of shared clonotypes between healthy human individuals. Data came from immunoSEQ multiplex PCR; TCRdb stores just in-frame clones and leaves some out. The table shows about 690,000 clones, with 90% occurring only once. The source material was memory CD8+ T cells from PBMCs. Subset denoted: CD45RO+ cells pooled with CCR7-negative TemRA cells. The receptors were gathered from a man aged 18 to 29 in good health. Some clones in this sample may be carry-over from other donors' samples.

The V gene is TRBV4-2, the J gene TRBJ2-5, with a weak D call TRBD2 (6 bases). Deletions cut 0 bases from V and 2 bases from J, with 10 bases between. The CDR3 is 15 amino acids. In germline, CDR1 is LGHNA, CDR2 YNFKEQ. CDR3: CASSQDGGSQETQYF. CDR3 DNA sequence: TGTGCCAGCAGCCAAGATGGAGGGTCTCAAGAGACCCAGTACTTC.

This clone was seen a single time. The chain carries TRBV11-2 and TRBJ2-3; D is ambiguous. This CDR3 contains 15 residues. The V and J ends lost 1 base and 2 bases respectively, with 10 bases between them. CDR1 SGHAT and CDR2 FQNNGV come from the germline V gene. This CDR3 reads CASSLAADFTDTQYF. The CDR3 DNA reads as TGTGCCAGCAGCTTAGCGGCAGACTTCACAGATACGCAGTATTTT. The full variable domain, in which reference TRBV11-2 and TRBJ2-3 provide the parts outside the CDR3, is EAGVAQSPRYKIIEKRQSVAFWCNPISGHATLYWYQQILGQGPKLLIQFQNNGVVDDSQLPKDRFSAERLKGVDSTLKIQPAKLEDSAVYLCASSLAADFTDTQYFGPGTRLTVL.

This chain uses TRBV7-9 with TRBJ1-3; no definite D call. CDR1 is SEHNR, CDR2 FQNEAQ, per germline (reference sequence). The CDR3 runs 15 residues. V was shortened by 4 bases and J by 2 bases, with 12 bases between the two germline ends. Written as DNA, the CDR3 is TGTGCCAGCAGCTCCGTTCAACAGACTGGAAACACCATATATTTT. It yields the protein CASSSVQQTGNTIYF.

The chain links TRBV28 to TRBJ2-7; 7 bases match TRBD1. Germline values: CDR1 MDHEN, CDR2 SYDVKM. Trimming cost V 6 bases and J 2 bases; bases outside gene matches: 16. The length of the CDR3 is 17 residues. In nucleotides, the CDR3 is TGTGCCAGCAGCCACCTAAGGACAGGCCCAACCACCTACGAGCAGTACTTC. This encodes CASSHLRTGPTTYEQYF. The full variable domain, its missing parts supplied by reference TRBV28 and TRBJ2-7, is DVKVTQSSRYLVKRTGEKVFLECVQDMDHENMFWYRQDPGLGLRLIYFSYDVKMKEKGDIPEGYSVSREKKERFSLILESASTNQTSMYLCASSHLRTGPTTYEQYFGPGTRLTVT.

The V and J genes are TRBV19 and TRBJ2-1; 9 nucleotides match TRBD1. V was clipped by 5 bases and J by 2 bases; unmatched bases: 4. Germline V gene sequence: CDR1 LNHDA, CDR2 SQIVND (reference sequence). The CDR3 length is 15 residues. The CDR3 region is CASSPGQGPYNEQFF. DNA for the CDR3: TGTGCCAGTAGTCCGGGACAGGGTCCCTACAATGAGCAGTTCTTC. Drawing the rest from reference TRBV19 and TRBJ2-1, the complete variable domain is DGGITQSPKYLFRKEGQNVTLSCEQNLNHDAMYWYRQDPGQGLRLIYYSQIVNDFQKGDIAEGYSVSREKKESFPLTVTSAQKNPTAFYLCASSPGQGPYNEQFFGPGTRLTVL.

The V call is TRBV28, the J call TRBJ1-5, with TRBD1 as a possible D gene (6 bases). There are 15 residues in the CDR3. Germline lookup yields CDR1 MDHEN and CDR2 SYDVKM. The germline V and J ends were trimmed by 5 bases and 0 bases, with 11 bases remaining between them. CDR3 loop: CASSTGQYSNQPQHF. CDR3 in DNA: TGTGCCAGCAGTACAGGGCAATATAGCAATCAGCCCCAGCATTTT.

This clone occurred once. The same CDR3 is also encoded by other DNA sequences in this sample. This chain joins TRBV28 and TRBJ2-5; perhaps TRBD1 as D (6 bases). From germline, CDR1 is MDHEN and CDR2 SYDVKM. The CDR3 is 13 residues long. V gave up 2 bases and J gave up 5 bases, with 9 bases separating them. CDR3 sequence: CASSLVRGETQYF. The CDR3 region has the DNA TGTGCCAGCAGTTTAGTCAGGGGCGAGACCCAGTACTTC. The variable domain in full, with the rest retrieved from reference TRBV28 and TRBJ2-5, is DVKVTQSSRYLVKRTGEKVFLECVQDMDHENMFWYRQDPGLGLRLIYFSYDVKMKEKGDIPEGYSVSREKKERFSLILESASTNQTSMYLCASSLVRGETQYFGPGTRLLVL.

This clone was seen only once. This chain joins TRBV5-1 and TRBJ2-7; D tentatively fits TRBD1 or TRBD2 (6 bases each). This CDR3 is 17 amino acids long. Germline V gives CDR1 SGHRS, CDR2 YFSETQ. Trimming stripped 4 bases from V and 2 bases from J, with 22 bases between. CDR3 in DNA: TGCGCCAGCAGCCCGGACTTCGGGTGGCGGGACACCTACGAGCAGTACTTC. It translates to CASSPDFGWRDTYEQYF.

This chain joins TRBV4-1 and TRBJ2-1; either TRBD1 or TRBD2 may supply D (5 bases each). CDR3 length equals 14 residues. Trimming shortened V by 4 bases and J by 0 bases, and 7 bases separated the two germline ends. Germline V gives CDR1 MGHRA, CDR2 YSYEKL. This chain's CDR3 is CASSPRGSYNEQFF. The DNA for the CDR3 is TGCGCCAGCAGCCCGAGGGGCTCCTACAATGAGCAGTTCTTC.

V usage is TRBV28 and J usage is TRBJ2-7, with 8 bases aligning to TRBD1. The CDR3 has 15 residues. The ends lost 1 base at V and 3 bases at J; junction bases unmatched: 5. CDR1 is MDHEN and CDR2 is SYDVKM in the germline V gene. The DNA of the CDR3 is TGTGCCAGCAGTTTATTAAACAGGGGGTTCTACGAGCAGTACTTC. Translation: CASSLLNRGFYEQYF.

This chain joins TRBV4-2 and TRBJ2-1; TRBD1 might be the D (6 bases). In germline, CDR1 is LGHNA, CDR2 YNFKEQ. The ends were cut back, 4 bases at V and 2 bases at J, with 18 bases in the middle. This CDR3 comprises 17 residues. The CDR3 here is CASSLHTGTTTYNEQFF. Written as DNA, the CDR3 is TGTGCCAGCAGCCTTCACACCGGGACAACAACCTACAATGAGCAGTTCTTC.

The CDR3 DNA reads as TGTGCCAGCAGTGACTCGCGGGATTCGTTAGATACGCAGTATTTT. Translated, it gives CASSDSRDSLDTQYF. The chain recombines TRBV6-4 with TRBJ2-3; D might be TRBD2 (6 bases). Trimming stripped 0 bases from V and 5 bases from J, with 12 bases between. The CDR3 covers 15 residues. The germline V gene has CDR1 MRHNA and CDR2 SNTAGT.

The V and J genes are TRBV4-1 and TRBJ2-1; D is uncertain. This CDR3 has 15 amino acids. With 1 base removed from V and 7 bases from J, the gap between germline ends came to 14 bases. Per germline, CDR1 MGHRA and CDR2 YSYEKL. CDR3 sequence (DNA): TGCGCCAGCAGCCAAGTCAAGGGCCATCGGAATGAGCAGTTCTTC. Encoded protein: CASSQVKGHRNEQFF.

The chain employs TRBV9 and TRBJ1-2; D ambiguous. The CDR3 is 14 amino acids. V was shortened by 0 bases and J by 6 bases, with 12 bases between the two germline ends. Germline CDR1 and CDR2: SGDLS and YYNGEE. The CDR3 region is CASSVGEPPHGYTF. As DNA, the CDR3 is TGTGCCAGCAGCGTAGGGGAACCCCCCCATGGCTACACCTTC.

V gene TRBV30 combines with J gene TRBJ2-7, with 8 bases that match TRBD1. Germline assignment: CDR1 GTSNPN and CDR2 SVGIG (reference sequence). The CDR3 sequence is 15 residues long. Germline trimming cut 2 bases from V and 0 bases from J; bases unmatched to any gene: 6. CDR3 nucleotide sequence: TGTGCCTGGAGTTGGTGGGACAGGCCCTCCTACGAGCAGTACTTC. This gives the protein CAWSWWDRPSYEQYF. Filled out from reference TRBV30 and TRBJ2-7, the complete variable domain reads SQTIHQWPATLVQPVGSPLSLECTVEGTSNPNLYWYRQAAGRGLQLLFYSVGIGQISSEVPQNLSASRPQDRQFILSSKKLLLSDSGFYLCAWSWWDRPSYEQYFGPGTRLTVT.

This clone was recorded only once. The chain links TRBV27 to TRBJ2-7, with D possibly called TRBD1 or TRBD2 (5 bases each). CDR1 and CDR2 from the germline V gene are MNHEY and SMNVEV (reference sequence). V was cut by 5 bases and J by 2 bases, with 13 bases left in between. The CDR3 runs to 14 residues. Written as DNA, the CDR3 is TGTGCCAGCAGTCCCGACAGCGGACCCTACGAGCAGTACTTC. Protein: CASSPDSGPYEQYF.

This chain links TRBV7-9 with TRBJ2-7; maybe TRBD1 (5 bases). In germline, CDR1 is SEHNR, CDR2 FQNEAQ (reference sequence). This CDR3 has 15 amino acids. Trimming stripped 5 bases from V and 0 bases from J, with 14 bases between. DNA of the CDR3: TGTGCCAGCAGCCATGACAGTCTCTACTCCTACGAGCAGTACTTC. Its translation: CASSHDSLYSYEQYF.

This CDR3 is CASSVGQSENTGELFF. The CDR3 DNA follows: TGTGCCAGCAGCGTAGGGCAGTCCGAAAACACCGGGGAGCTGTTTTTT. The chain recombines TRBV9 with TRBJ2-2; D ambiguous. Trimming pared 0 bases from V and 2 bases from J, leaving 11 bases between. CDR1 and CDR2 (germline): SGDLS, YYNGEE. There are 16 residues in the CDR3.